This T cell receptor beta chain emerged from a study of response to subunit inactivated influenza vaccine. Findings of the study overall: The authors suggested that every seasonal influenza vaccination recruits few new T cells.

TCRdb re-derived calls from the RT-PCR reads in MiXCR, one entry per CDR3 protein. The repertoire consists of roughly 760,000 distinct CDR3 sequences, with 21% occurring once and the leading ten covering about 9.4%. This clonotype was seen a few times. The antigen remains unidentified. The material sequenced was PBMCs from blood, taken roughly 5 days after vaccination. The receptor's source is a man aged 50-59 years who received an inactivated influenza vaccine.

DNA for the CDR3: TGTGCCAGCAGAAACCTAGCGGGAGCGGGCGATGAGCAGTTCTTC. This sequence encodes CASRNLAGAGDEQFF. This chain links TRBV27 with TRBJ2-1; 10 bases match TRBD2. J gave up 8 bases and V 6 bases, and 10 bases lay outside the gene matches. This CDR3 has 15 amino acids. The germline CDR1 and CDR2 sequences are MNHEY and SMNVEV (reference sequence).